The 27 T cell receptor beta chains below were found in one sample sequenced in a study of vaccination and CD4 T cells after COVID-19. Antigens for these TCRs are unknown. Specified treatment: approximately 10-day PBMC culture with coronavirus spike peptide pools or control peptides (ViraFEST assay). CD4+ T cells of the unexposed donor were collected before the COVID-19 pandemic (2011-2018). An Oncomine TCR Beta short-read assay was used to sequence the DNA from cultured CD4+ T cells. TCRdb called the PCR reads again in MiXCR, with one record for every CDR3 protein. The data hold some 7,000 distinct CDR3 sequences, with roughly 29% observed a single time. Material for sequencing was CD4+ T cells from blood, cultured in vitro. These receptor sequences come from a human donor in good health.

The gene calls are TRBV25-1 and TRBJ2-7; D remains ambiguous. The V end was cut by 4 bases, the J end by 3 bases, with 4 bases between. In germline, CDR1 is MGHDK, CDR2 SYGVNS. The CDR3 runs to 11 residues. Here the CDR3 reads CASSGIYEQYF. For the CDR3, the DNA is TGTGCCAGCAGTGGGATCTACGAGCAGTACTTC.

The V and J genes are TRBV12-3 or TRBV12-4 and TRBJ2-5, with a tentative D call TRBD1 (5 bases). V lost 7 bases to trimming and J lost 9 bases, with 21 bases between them. The CDR3 sequence is 14 residues long. The CDR3 DNA reads TGTGCCAGCACCTCAGACAGTTTCAAGGCGGCCCAGTACTTC. Its translation: CASTSDSFKAAQYF.

This clonotype appeared a few times. This chain links TRBV6-1 with TRBJ2-2; D not resolved. Germline loops: CDR1 MNHNS, CDR2 SASEGT. The CDR3 is 15 residues long. V lost 1 base and J 1 base, leaving 7 bases between the germline ends. This CDR3 reads CASSEEVGNTGELFF. The CDR3 DNA reads TGTGCCAGCAGTGAAGAAGTAGGGAACACCGGGGAGCTGTTTTTT.

This chain uses TRBV6-5 with TRBJ1-5; D is ambiguous. This CDR3 region has 13 residues. With 2 bases removed from V and 5 bases from J, the gap between germline ends came to 7 bases. Germline assignment: CDR1 MNHEY and CDR2 SVGAGI. CDR3 residues: CASSYRPDQPQHF. CDR3 sequence (DNA): TGTGCCAGCAGTTACCGACCCGATCAGCCCCAGCATTTT.

This clonotype was counted only a few times. The chain employs TRBV2 and TRBJ1-1; a possible D gene is TRBD1 (5 bases). CDR3 size: 13 residues. Germline values: CDR1 SNHLY, CDR2 FYNNEI. Trimming stripped 5 bases from V and 0 bases from J, with 7 bases between. This chain's CDR3 is CASSRGLNTEAFF. The CDR3, as DNA: TGTGCCAGCAGTCGGGGACTGAACACTGAAGCTTTCTTT.

The chain uses TRBV10-3 and TRBJ2-3, with a tentative D call TRBD1 (6 bases). The germline CDR1 and CDR2 sequences are ENHRY and SYGVKD. Trimming removed 3 bases at V and 0 bases at J, with 13 bases between. There are 16 residues in the CDR3. The CDR3 bases are TGTGCCATCAGTGATTCACAGGGATTCAGCACAGATACGCAGTATTTT. Translating gives CAISDSQGFSTDTQYF.

This clonotype was recorded a few times. The V and J genes are TRBV20-1 and TRBJ2-3; D remains unclear. Germline V gene lookup returns CDR1 DFQATT and CDR2 SNEGSKA (reference sequence). The V and J ends lost 3 bases and 1 base respectively, with 11 bases between them. The length of the CDR3 is 14 residues. This CDR3 is CSASLQVRTDTQYF. The CDR3 nucleotides read TGCAGTGCTAGTTTGCAGGTTCGCACAGATACGCAGTATTTT.

This clonotype was recorded a few times. The chain is built from TRBV5-1 and TRBJ1-1; D not resolved. The CDR3 length is 13 residues. Trimming took off 5 bases at V and 3 bases at J, with 11 bases between the two ends. Looked up from germline, CDR1 is SGHRS and CDR2 is YFSETQ. DNA of the CDR3: TGCGCCAGCAGTGGCGGATCTTACACTGAAGCTTTCTTT. This gives the protein CASSGGSYTEAFF.

The V call is TRBV7-3, the J call TRBJ2-3, with D possibly TRBD1 on 5 matching bases. The germline V and J ends were trimmed by 4 bases and 3 bases, with 17 bases remaining between them. The CDR3 spans 16 residues. The germline gives CDR1 SGHTA, CDR2 FQGTGA. CDR3 DNA sequence: TGTGCCAGCAGCTCTCCGGAAAGGGGCCCGACAGATACGCAGTATTTT. Translation gives CASSSPERGPTDTQYF. Full variable domain (missing parts from reference TRBV7-3 and TRBJ2-3): GAGVSQTPSNKVTEKGKYVELRCDPISGHTALYWYRQSLGQGPEFLIYFQGTGAADDSGLPNDRFFAVRPEGSVSTLKIQRTERGDSAVYLCASSSPERGPTDTQYFGPGTRLTVL.

V is TRBV27 and J is TRBJ2-2; a weak D match, TRBD1 (6 bases). CDR3 length: 15 amino acids. The germline V and J ends were trimmed by 6 bases and 1 base, with 12 bases remaining between them. From germline, CDR1 is MNHEY and CDR2 SMNVEV (reference sequence). The CDR3 DNA is TGTGCCAGCAGCCCGGGACACAAGAACACCGGGGAGCTGTTTTTT. It codes for CASSPGHKNTGELFF.

In DNA form, the CDR3 reads TGTGCCTGGAGTGCTACAGGGGGCCCCCGTGAAGCTTTCTTT. Translation gives CAWSATGGPREAFF. V usage is TRBV30 and J usage is TRBJ1-1, with 9 bases that match TRBD1. With V trimmed by 1 base and J by 7 bases, 7 bases remained unmatched. The CDR3 totals 14 residues. CDR1 is GTSNPN and CDR2 is SVGIG in the germline V gene (reference sequence).

This clonotype was seen only a few times. The chain couples TRBV20-1 to TRBJ1-1; D possibly corresponds to TRBD1 (5 bases). The V end lost 1 base, the J end lost 5 bases, and 17 bases lay between the germline ends. Looked up from germline, CDR1 is DFQATT and CDR2 is SNEGSKA (reference sequence). The CDR3 sequence is 15 residues long. The CDR3 loop reads CSARGGPGLRTEAFF. The CDR3 nucleotides read TGCAGTGCTAGAGGAGGCCCAGGGCTTAGGACTGAAGCTTTCTTT.

This clonotype is labeled as hyperexpanded (1% or more). The chain carries TRBV7-3 and TRBJ1-1, with 7 bases aligning to TRBD1. CDR3 length: 14 amino acids. Germline V gene lookup returns CDR1 SGHTA and CDR2 FQGTGA. The junction had 8 bases not matched to a gene; V was cut back by 0 bases and J by 10 bases. CDR3 coding DNA: TGTGCCAGCAGCTTAACCGCCGGACAGGTTCGAGCTTTCTTT. Amino acids: CASSLTAGQVRAFF.

V and J are TRBV7-9 and TRBJ2-3; a weak D match, TRBD2 (6 bases). The CDR3 consists of 16 residues. Germline V gene sequence: CDR1 SEHNR, CDR2 FQNEAQ (reference sequence). V was pared by 4 bases and J by 4 bases, with 18 bases between. CDR3 bases: TGTGCCAGCAGCTCCCCGACTAGTCTTGGGGCAGATACGCAGTATTTT. The encoded protein is CASSSPTSLGADTQYF.

This clonotype was detected only a few times. The V and J genes are TRBV19 and TRBJ1-5, with a tentative D call TRBD1 (5 bases). The CDR3 has 14 residues. The V and J ends lost 9 bases and 5 bases respectively, with 17 bases between them. CDR1 is LNHDA, CDR2 SQIVND, per germline (reference sequence). The CDR3 loop reads CASEGHRGDQPQHF. The DNA for the CDR3 is TGTGCCAGCGAGGGGCATAGGGGAGATCAGCCCCAGCATTTT.

This clonotype showed up just a few times. V and J are TRBV20-1 and TRBJ1-2, with TRBD1 matching 8 bases. With V trimmed by 3 bases and J by 8 bases, 8 bases remained unmatched. This CDR3 contains 13 residues. CDR1 and CDR2 from the germline V gene are DFQATT and SNEGSKA (reference sequence). CDR3 in amino acids: CSASGTGERGYTF. DNA for the CDR3: TGCAGTGCTAGTGGGACAGGAGAAAGGGGCTACACCTTC.

Comments on this clonotype: The conserved phenylalanine or tryptophan normally closing the CDR3 is absent here, so this likely arose from a read error. The chain links TRBV11-1 to TRBJ1-1, with TRBD1 identical over 11 bases. This CDR3 is 16 amino acids long. CDR1 and CDR2 (germline): SGHAT, FQDESV (reference sequence). J gave up 2 bases and V 6 bases, and 8 bases lay outside the gene matches. The CDR3 spells CASRLGTGGVNTEAFS. The CDR3 nucleotides read TGTGCCAGCAGACTTGGGACAGGGGGGGTAAACACTGAAGCTTTCTCT.

V usage is TRBV5-1 and J usage is TRBJ2-5; D gene ambiguous. Germline assignment: CDR1 SGHRS and CDR2 YFSETQ. There are 15 residues in the CDR3. The V end was cut by 6 bases, the J end by 2 bases, with 17 bases between. The CDR3 coding sequence is TGCGCCAGCACCCCTGGAAGAGCGATTCAAGAGACCCAGTACTTC. Its protein is CASTPGRAIQETQYF.

V and J are TRBV6-1 and TRBJ1-1; D ambiguous. V was clipped by 4 bases and J by 4 bases, with 10 bases between them. The germline CDR1 and CDR2 sequences are MNHNS and SASEGT. There are 13 residues in the CDR3. As DNA, the CDR3 is TGTGCCAGCAGTGCAGCCAGTGGCACTGAAGCTTTCTTT. Its protein product is CASSAASGTEAFF.

This clonotype occurred a few times. V usage is TRBV6-1 and J usage is TRBJ2-1, with 7 positions matching TRBD1. CDR1 MNHNS and CDR2 SASEGT come from the germline V gene. V shed 10 bases, J shed 7 bases, and the junction held 10 bases outside the gene matches. The CDR3 is 13 amino acids. The CDR3 DNA follows: TGTGCCACCTCTCGGACAGGAACAAATGAGCAGTTCTTC. Translation gives CATSRTGTNEQFF.

J is TRBJ1-2 and V is TRBV2; no clear D gene. CDR3 length: 14 amino acids. V was cut by 6 bases and J by 7 bases, with 18 bases left in between. Germline loops: CDR1 SNHLY, CDR2 FYNNEI. CDR3 DNA: TGTGCCAGCAGCGAGGGATTGGTGATCAGTGGCTACACCTTC. This sequence encodes CASSEGLVISGYTF. Variable domain in full (rest from reference TRBV2 and TRBJ1-2): EPEVTQTPSHQVTQMGQEVILRCVPISNHLYFYWYRQILGQKVEFLVSFYNNEISEKSEIFDDQFSVERPDGSNFTLKIRSTKLEDSAMYFCASSEGLVISGYTFGSGTRLTVV.

This clonotype was counted between two and nine times. The genes are TRBV10-2 and TRBJ1-5; maybe TRBD1 (5 bases). CDR3 length: 17 residues. Germline CDR1 and CDR2: WSHSY and SAAADI. Trimming left V 0 bases short and J 3 bases short, with 15 bases between. CDR3 residues: CASSESWASGANQPQHF. CDR3 DNA sequence: TGCGCCAGCAGTGAGTCGTGGGCCAGTGGGGCCAATCAGCCCCAGCATTTT.

The rearrangement uses TRBV7-7 and TRBJ2-5, with a weak D call TRBD1 (6 bases). The V and J ends lost 4 bases and 4 bases respectively, with 10 bases between them. Germline V gene lookup returns CDR1 SSHAT and CDR2 FNYEAQ (reference sequence). This CDR3 comprises 13 residues. The CDR3 loop is CASSSDSRETQYF. As DNA, the CDR3 is TGTGCCAGCAGCTCGGACAGCCGAGAGACCCAGTACTTC.

The chain employs TRBV12-3 or TRBV12-4 and TRBJ2-3; D might be TRBD2 (7 bases). V lost 3 bases and J 3 bases, leaving 13 bases between the germline ends. CDR3 length: 15 residues. Written as DNA, the CDR3 is TGTGCCAGCAGTTTTTGGGGGGGGCCTACAGATACGCAGTATTTT. As protein: CASSFWGGPTDTQYF.

The chain has TRBV6-1 and TRBJ2-7; tentatively, D is TRBD1 (6 bases). The CDR3 spans 13 residues. The germline V gene encodes CDR1 MNHNS and CDR2 SASEGT. V was cut by 7 bases and J by 1 base, with 11 bases left in between. Written as DNA, the CDR3 is TGTGCCAGCACAGGGGTGAGTTCCTACGAGCAGTACTTC. Its translation is CASTGVSSYEQYF.

This clonotype was counted a few times. This sequence joins TRBV18 and TRBJ1-1; D is unclear. The length of the CDR3 is 13 residues. V shed 8 bases and J shed 1 base, with 11 bases lying between them. The germline CDR1 and CDR2 sequences are KGHSH and LQKENI. The CDR3 here is CASLITANTEAFF. The DNA of the CDR3 is TGTGCCAGCCTAATCACAGCGAACACTGAAGCTTTCTTT.

J is TRBJ2-7 and V is TRBV6-1; 7 bases are shared with TRBD2. The ends lost 1 base at V and 2 bases at J; junction bases unmatched: 2. Germline values: CDR1 MNHNS, CDR2 SASEGT. This CDR3 has 14 amino acids. CDR3 sequence reads: CASSEGSGAYEQYF. The CDR3 coding sequence is TGTGCCAGCAGTGAAGGCAGCGGGGCCTACGAGCAGTACTTC.